The TCR beta chain described here comes from a study of blood T cell repertoires in COVID-19. About the research overall: Some COVID-19 samples were acute and others convalescent; all came from the United States, Italy and Spain.

Germline assignment: CDR1 SEHNR and CDR2 FQNEAQ (reference sequence). V was pared by 5 bases and J by 6 bases, with 8 bases between. This CDR3 is 13 amino acids long. Per the authors' pipeline: Estimation of nucleated cell counts relied on the amplification of reference gene primers. Assay: immunoSEQ multiplex PCR; the TCRdb copy retains only in-frame clones and omits some. V and J calls and clone size are as listed in that table; D and trimming were resolved from the DNA. The data show 67,000 or so clones, with about 79% seen just once and 28% held by the top ten. The V call is TRBV7-9, the J call TRBJ1-6; no reliable D call. The TCR comes from a man between 70 and 80 years old with acute or convalescent COVID-19. Sequencing input: peripheral blood. The CDR3 DNA sequence: TGTGCCAGCAGCCCCCAGGTTAATTCACCCCTCCACTTT. It encodes CASSPQVNSPLHF.